These 20 T cell receptor beta chains share one sample of origin, sequenced in a study of blood T cell repertoires in COVID-19 (dated by TCRdb to the early 2020s). Receptor libraries were prepared by the immunoSEQ multiplex PCR assay. Sourced from immuneACCESS, this table was stored by TCRdb with only in-frame sequences that have V and J called. A share of the clones is absent; for the studies checked, an unresolved V gene accounts for under half, and the remainder has no known explanation. The sample contains about 170,000 clones, around four fifths of them found a single time. About 19% of the sample goes to the ten largest clones. The sequenced sample was peripheral blood. The receptor set was obtained from a woman in her 70s who had recovered from COVID-19.

This rearrangement joins TRBV2 to TRBJ2-7; 15 bases map to TRBD2. The V segment lost 3 bases and the J segment 5 bases; nucleotides outside the gene matches: 8. Germline CDR1 reads SNHLY; CDR2 reads FYNNEI. CDR3 length: 17 residues. The CDR3: CASSDIGLAGGPHEQYF. In nucleotides, the CDR3 is TGTGCCAGCAGTGATATTGGACTAGCGGGAGGGCCCCACGAGCAGTACTTC.

This clone was observed a few times. The rearrangement uses TRBV15 and TRBJ1-1; unclear D gene. V lost 3 bases and J 1 base, leaving 9 bases between the germline ends. The germline CDR1 and CDR2 sequences are LNHNV and YYDKDF (reference sequence). The length of the CDR3 is 14 residues. This chain's CDR3 is CATSSPAPNTEAFF. The CDR3 DNA reads TGTGCCACCAGCAGCCCAGCGCCGAACACTGAAGCTTTCTTT.

This rearrangement joins TRBV7-2 to TRBJ2-5, with TRBD2 as a possible D gene (6 bases). CDR1 is SGHTA and CDR2 is FQGNSA in the germline V gene. The CDR3 covers 13 residues. Trimming removed 1 base at V and 5 bases at J, with 8 bases between. In DNA, the CDR3 is TGTGCCAGCAGCTTAGTGGGGGGTGAGACCCAGTACTTC. Amino acid sequence: CASSLVGGETQYF.

The rearrangement links TRBV6-5 to TRBJ1-1; maybe TRBD1 (6 bases). Germline assignment: CDR1 MNHEY and CDR2 SVGAGI. The CDR3 loop spans 14 amino acids. With 2 bases removed from V and 2 bases from J, the gap between germline ends came to 9 bases. DNA of the CDR3: TGTGCCAGCAGTTACGGACAGCCTAACACTGAAGCTTTCTTT. It encodes CASSYGQPNTEAFF.

This sequence joins TRBV13 and TRBJ2-7; the D is unclear. Germline V gene data show CDR1 as PRHDT and CDR2 as FYEKMQ (reference sequence). Trimming removed 0 bases at V and 5 bases at J, with 8 bases between. The CDR3 runs to 13 residues. CDR3 residues: CASSLGRLDEQYF. The CDR3 DNA reads as TGTGCCAGCAGCTTAGGACGGTTGGACGAGCAGTACTTC.

CDR3 DNA: TGTGCCAGCAGGAAAACAGGGGGTTGGGCAGCTTTCTTT. As protein: CASRKTGGWAAFF. The V gene is TRBV6-5, the J gene TRBJ1-1; 8 positions agree with TRBD1. The CDR3 extends over 13 amino acids. After removal of 6 bases from V and 10 bases from J, the junction contained 10 bases not matched to a gene. CDR1 is MNHEY, CDR2 SVGAGI, per germline.

The chain uses TRBV29-1 and TRBJ2-3; D remains unclear. V was pared by 4 bases and J by 2 bases, with 13 bases between. The CDR3 is made up of 14 amino acids. Germline V gene lookup returns CDR1 SQVTM and CDR2 ANQGSEA. CDR3 residues: CSVVGRENTDTQYF. The CDR3 DNA reads TGCAGCGTTGTGGGCAGAGAAAACACAGATACGCAGTATTTT.

This chain uses TRBV4-1 with TRBJ2-5, with D perhaps matching TRBD2 (6 bases). CDR1 MGHRA and CDR2 YSYEKL come from the germline V gene. There are 11 residues in the CDR3. Trimming stripped 4 bases from V and 7 bases from J, with 7 bases between. CDR3 protein: CASSPGGTQYF. In DNA, the CDR3 is TGCGCCAGCAGCCCCGGGGGGACCCAGTACTTC.

The chain carries TRBV6-5 and TRBJ1-6, with D perhaps TRBD1 (6 bases). This CDR3 has 14 residues. Trimming removed 6 bases from V and 6 bases from J, with 12 bases in between. Germline values: CDR1 MNHEY, CDR2 SVGAGI. CDR3 nucleotide sequence: TGTGCCAGCAGCCGGACAGATTTTAATTCACCCCTCCACTTT. Residues: CASSRTDFNSPLHF.

This chain links TRBV28 with TRBJ2-2; D is perhaps TRBD2 (8 bases). Germline CDR1 and CDR2: MDHEN and SYDVKM. The V end was cut by 3 bases, the J end by 5 bases, with 13 bases between. The CDR3 has 15 residues. The DNA for the CDR3 is TGTGCCAGCAGTTTCGGGAGGGGGCGGACCGGGGAGCTGTTTTTT. This translates into CASSFGRGRTGELFF.

In its sample, this clone was seen many times. V gene TRBV5-1 combines with J gene TRBJ1-1; D not resolved. The CDR3 has 17 residues. V lost 4 bases and J 4 bases, leaving 23 bases between the germline ends. The germline gives CDR1 SGHRS, CDR2 YFSETQ. Here the CDR3 DNA reads TGCGCCAGCAGCCTTAACCCGGGCCCACGACGGGGCACTGAAGCTTTCTTT. It encodes CASSLNPGPRRGTEAFF. The full variable domain, in which reference TRBV5-1 and TRBJ1-1 provide the parts outside the CDR3, is KAGVTQTPRYLIKTRGQQVTLSCSPISGHRSVSWYQQTPGQGLQFLFEYFSETQRNKGNFPGRFSGRQFSNSRSEMNVSTLELGDSALYLCASSLNPGPRRGTEAFFGQGTRLTVV.

This clone was recorded a few times. J is TRBJ1-5 and V is TRBV27; D unclear. Germline CDR1 reads MNHEY; CDR2 reads SMNVEV (reference sequence). V lost 3 bases, J lost 10 bases, and 19 bases lay in between. The CDR3 length is 15 residues. The CDR3 bases are TGTGCCAGCAGTTTGGGGAGAACCCGGTCTGGACCCCAGCATTTT. Protein product: CASSLGRTRSGPQHF.

Concerning this clone: Other DNA sequences in the sample encode the same CDR3. The chain is built from TRBV7-2 and TRBJ2-1; TRBD1 is a possible D gene (5 bases). This CDR3 is built from 14 residues. V lost 4 bases, J lost 1 base, and 8 bases lay in between. Germline-derived CDR1 and CDR2 are SGHTA and FQGNSA. The CDR3 sequence is CASSSQGSYNEQFF. CDR3 nucleotide sequence: TGTGCCAGCAGCTCCCAGGGATCCTACAATGAGCAGTTCTTC.

The chain couples TRBV12-3 or TRBV12-4 to TRBJ1-3, with 8 nucleotides matching TRBD1. The J segment lost 7 bases and the V segment lost 1 base, leaving 0 bases of the junction unmatched. The length of the CDR3 is 13 residues. CDR3 loop: CASSLGTGNTIYF. For the CDR3, the DNA is TGTGCCAGCAGTTTAGGGACAGGGAACACCATATATTTT.

This rearrangement joins TRBV5-6 to TRBJ2-3; TRBD2 matches 9 bases. Germline V gene sequence: CDR1 SGHDT, CDR2 YYEEEE. V lost 0 bases and J lost 4; bases outside the gene matches: 6. The CDR3 is 16 residues long. The CDR3 protein is CASSLVAGGGPDTQYF. DNA for the CDR3: TGTGCCAGCAGCTTGGTTGCGGGAGGGGGGCCAGATACGCAGTATTTT.

V gene TRBV6-1 combines with J gene TRBJ1-6; TRBD1 is a possible D gene (5 bases). CDR3 length: 14 residues. CDR1 and CDR2 from the germline V gene are MNHNS and SASEGT. Deletions cut 3 bases from V and 6 bases from J, with 9 bases between. The CDR3 is CASSERGFNSPLHF. Here the CDR3 DNA reads TGTGCCAGCAGTGAGCGGGGCTTTAATTCACCCCTCCACTTT.

The CDR3, as DNA: TGTGCCAGCAGCCCCTCAGGGGTGAACACCGGGGAGCTGTTTTTT. Protein sequence: CASSPSGVNTGELFF. The genes are TRBV7-3 and TRBJ2-2, with D tentatively TRBD1 (6 bases). CDR1 and CDR2 from the germline V gene are SGHTA and FQGTGA. The length of the CDR3 is 15 residues. V gave up 5 bases and J gave up 1 base, with 11 bases separating them. Full variable domain (remainder filled in from reference TRBV7-3 and TRBJ2-2): GAGVSQTPSNKVTEKGKYVELRCDPISGHTALYWYRQSLGQGPEFLIYFQGTGAADDSGLPNDRFFAVRPEGSVSTLKIQRTERGDSAVYLCASSPSGVNTGELFFGEGSRLTVL.

The rearrangement joins TRBV15 to TRBJ2-7, with 7 bases lining up with TRBD1. J was trimmed by 4 bases and V by 3 bases; bases with no gene match: 9. The CDR3 loop spans 15 amino acids. Germline assignment: CDR1 LNHNV and CDR2 YYDKDF (reference sequence). CDR3 loop: CATSSYTDRRYEQYF. In DNA form, the CDR3 reads TGTGCCACCAGCAGCTACACGGACAGGCGATACGAGCAGTACTTC.

The chain couples TRBV5-1 to TRBJ2-7, with TRBD2 matching 8 bases. The germline V gene encodes CDR1 SGHRS and CDR2 YFSETQ. V lost 0 bases to trimming and J lost 7 bases; unmatched junction nucleotides: 9. The CDR3 has 15 residues. CDR3 nucleotides: TGCGCCAGCAGCTTGGCTAGCGGGCCAGCTAGGGAGCAGTACTTC. It encodes CASSLASGPAREQYF.

The rearrangement links TRBV28 to TRBJ2-7; TRBD1 matches 7 bases. V shed 3 bases, J shed 6 bases, and the junction held 2 bases outside the gene matches. This CDR3 has 12 amino acids. Germline V CDR1 and CDR2: MDHEN, SYDVKM. The CDR3 spells CASSFSGGEQYF. The CDR3 DNA reads as TGTGCCAGCAGTTTTTCAGGGGGCGAGCAGTACTTC.